This TCR beta chain was sequenced during a study of OX40 agonist ivuxolimab in advanced cancers. About the study: Enrolled patients in dose escalation had cancers that were hepatocellular carcinoma, melanoma, renal cell or head and neck cancer. Overall study results and limits: Some nonresponders additionally presented with little normalized T-cell clonal expansion. Relative to CD4+, CD8+ T cells held more expanded clones on average.

Regarding this clone: Its antigen is still unknown.

Looked up from germline, CDR1 is LNHDA and CDR2 is SQIVND (reference sequence). V lost 2 bases to trimming and J lost 8 bases; unmatched junction nucleotides: 11. This CDR3 spans 16 amino acids. Data came from immunoSEQ multiplex PCR; TCRdb stores just in-frame clones and leaves some out. The sample includes about 50,000 clones, nearly 80% seen only once; the top ten take under 5%. The sequencing here drew on CD4+ or CD8+ T cells sorted from blood, taken in a trial of the OX40 agonist ivuxolimab. The chain combines TRBV19 with TRBJ2-4; 8 bases map to TRBD2. This receptor was identified in an adult with an advanced solid tumor such as melanoma, head and neck, liver or kidney cancer. This CDR3 is CASSISGRLRSDIQYF. Here the CDR3 DNA reads TGTGCCAGTAGTATAAGCGGGAGACTCCGGAGTGACATTCAGTACTTC.